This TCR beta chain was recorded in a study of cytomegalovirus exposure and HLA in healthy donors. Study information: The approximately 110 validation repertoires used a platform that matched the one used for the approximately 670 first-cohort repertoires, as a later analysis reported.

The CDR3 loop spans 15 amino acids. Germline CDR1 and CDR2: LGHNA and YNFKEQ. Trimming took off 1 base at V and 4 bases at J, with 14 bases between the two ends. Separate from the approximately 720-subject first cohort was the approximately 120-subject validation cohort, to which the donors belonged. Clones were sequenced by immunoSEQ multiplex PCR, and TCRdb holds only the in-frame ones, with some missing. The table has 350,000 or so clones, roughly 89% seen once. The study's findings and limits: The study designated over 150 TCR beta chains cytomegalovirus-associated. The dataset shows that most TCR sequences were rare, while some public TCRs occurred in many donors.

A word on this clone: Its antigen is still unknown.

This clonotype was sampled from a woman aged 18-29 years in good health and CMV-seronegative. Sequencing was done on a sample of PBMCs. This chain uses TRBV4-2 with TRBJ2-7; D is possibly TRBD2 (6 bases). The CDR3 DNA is TGTGCCAGCAGCCAAGTACTAGCTAATCGGTACGAGCAGTACTTC. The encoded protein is CASSQVLANRYEQYF.